Below, 29 T cell receptor beta chains from the same sample are listed, as sequenced in a study of neoadjuvant nivolumab and ipilimumab in lung cancer. Here immunoSEQ multiplex PCR was the method, and the copy in TCRdb shows in-frame clones only, minus some. Of approximately 9,000 clones listed, around 82% are singletons. The input for sequencing was tumor tissue, taken after neoadjuvant nivolumab, alone or with ipilimumab, at or shortly before surgery. Source of these receptors: an adult with non-small cell lung cancer.

The count of this clone is one. The rearrangement joins TRBV6-5 to TRBJ1-1; D is unclear. The germline CDR1 and CDR2 sequences are MNHEY and SVGAGI. The CDR3 is 14 residues long. Trimming pared 5 bases from V and 2 bases from J, leaving 12 bases between. Written as DNA, the CDR3 is TGTGCCAGCAGTCGGCCTGGATTCAACACTGAAGCTTTCTTT. Translated, it gives CASSRPGFNTEAFF.

The chain combines TRBV5-6 with TRBJ2-7; D is possibly TRBD2 (6 bases). Germline V CDR1 and CDR2: SGHDT, YYEEEE. The length of the CDR3 is 15 residues. V was pared by 0 bases and J by 1 base, with 11 bases between. CDR3 sequence reads: CASSLVVAESYEQYF. The CDR3 nucleotides read TGTGCCAGCAGCTTGGTGGTAGCGGAGTCCTACGAGCAGTACTTC. Full variable domain (remainder filled in from reference TRBV5-6 and TRBJ2-7): DAGVTQSPTHLIKTRGQQVTLRCSPKSGHDTVSWYQQALGQGPQFIFQYYEEEERQRGNFPDRFSGHQFPNYSSELNVNALLLGDSALYLCASSLVVAESYEQYFGPGTRLTVT.

The chain uses TRBV6-5 and TRBJ2-7, with 7 bases identical to TRBD2. CDR3 size: 14 residues. Trimming cost V 2 bases and J 5 bases; bases outside gene matches: 6. Germline V gene data show CDR1 as MNHEY and CDR2 as SVGAGI. CDR3 nucleotide sequence: TGTGCCAGCAGTTACGAGCGGGGTTCCGACGAGCAGTACTTC. Protein product: CASSYERGSDEQYF.

CDR3 region: CASSRAGPGNTIYF. The DNA of the CDR3 is TGTGCCAGCAGTCGAGCGGGTCCTGGAAACACCATATATTTT. The chain has TRBV27 and TRBJ1-3, with D unresolved. CDR3 length equals 14 residues. The V gene lost 5 bases and the J gene lost 2 bases, with 10 bases spanning the gap. Germline loops: CDR1 MNHEY, CDR2 SMNVEV (reference sequence).

Only one count was recorded for this clone. The V call is TRBV5-1, the J call TRBJ2-7, with 7 positions matching TRBD1. V was clipped by 4 bases and J by 3 bases; unmatched bases: 4. The CDR3 totals 13 residues. Germline assignment: CDR1 SGHRS and CDR2 YFSETQ. The chain's CDR3 is CASSVTGDYEQYF. The CDR3 coding sequence is TGCGCCAGCAGCGTAACAGGGGACTACGAGCAGTACTTC. Variable domain in full (rest from reference TRBV5-1 and TRBJ2-7): KAGVTQTPRYLIKTRGQQVTLSCSPISGHRSVSWYQQTPGQGLQFLFEYFSETQRNKGNFPGRFSGRQFSNSRSEMNVSTLELGDSALYLCASSVTGDYEQYFGPGTRLTVT.

This chain connects TRBV20-1 to TRBJ2-5; D is undetermined. The CDR3 contains 11 residues. Per the germline V gene, CDR1 is DFQATT and CDR2 is SNEGSKA (reference sequence). V lost 6 bases to trimming and J lost 4 bases, with 9 bases between them. This CDR3 is CSARKSETQYF. DNA for the CDR3: TGCAGTGCAAGGAAATCAGAGACCCAGTACTTC.

The chain employs TRBV6-1 and TRBJ2-6; D is undetermined. The CDR3 length is 15 residues. Germline V gives CDR1 MNHNS, CDR2 SASEGT. Trimming stripped 5 bases from V and 0 bases from J, with 8 bases between. CDR3 bases: TGTGCCAGCAGTCACATCCCCTCTGGGGCCAACGTCCTGACTTTC. It specifies CASSHIPSGANVLTF.

The chain couples TRBV5-4 to TRBJ1-6; D is ambiguous. V was pared by 1 base and J by 7 bases, with 15 bases between. This CDR3 contains 16 residues. Germline lookup yields CDR1 SGHNT and CDR2 YYREEE (reference sequence). The CDR3 DNA follows: TGTGCCAGCAGCTTGACGGTCCAGTCGCCCAATTCACCCCTCCACTTT. As protein: CASSLTVQSPNSPLHF.

This clone has only one observation. The chain carries TRBV5-1 and TRBJ2-3; a possible D gene is TRBD1 (5 bases). The V gene lost 2 bases and the J gene lost 4 bases, with 11 bases spanning the gap. The germline gives CDR1 SGHRS, CDR2 YFSETQ. The CDR3 runs to 14 residues. The CDR3 region is CASSFQGGADTQYF. CDR3 nucleotides: TGCGCCAGCAGCTTCCAGGGTGGGGCAGATACGCAGTATTTT.

The chain is built from TRBV10-3 and TRBJ2-1; 7 positions match TRBD1. The V gene's germline CDR1 is ENHRY and CDR2 SYGVKD. J gave up 7 bases and V 7 bases, and 4 bases lay outside the gene matches. This CDR3 has 12 amino acids. CDR3: CAITSTGNEQFF. CDR3 bases: TGTGCCATCACCTCGACAGGGAATGAGCAGTTCTTC.

J is TRBJ1-5 and V is TRBV6-1, with D unresolved. Deletions cut 6 bases from V and 6 bases from J, with 15 bases between. The CDR3 has 14 amino acids. The germline V gene encodes CDR1 MNHNS and CDR2 SASEGT. CDR3 sequence reads: CASSQTRAGQPQHF. The CDR3 DNA follows: TGTGCCAGCAGCCAAACAAGGGCGGGTCAGCCCCAGCATTTT.

This clone came up a few times. This chain links TRBV10-3 with TRBJ1-6, with D tentatively TRBD1 (6 bases). CDR1 and CDR2 from the germline V gene are ENHRY and SYGVKD. V lost 3 bases and J lost 7, with 10 bases in between. The CDR3 is 14 residues long. In DNA form, the CDR3 reads TGTGCCATCAGTGATAGGACAGTGAATTCACCCCTCCACTTT. Residues: CAISDRTVNSPLHF.

The V gene is TRBV4-2, the J gene TRBJ1-5; D not resolved. The germline gives CDR1 LGHNA, CDR2 YNFKEQ. V lost 0 bases, J lost 0 bases, and 9 bases lay in between. This CDR3 spans 16 amino acids. CDR3 nucleotide sequence: TGTGCCAGCAGCCAAGATGTGGCGTATAGCAATCAGCCCCAGCATTTT. It is translated as CASSQDVAYSNQPQHF.

The chain employs TRBV7-9 and TRBJ2-3; D ambiguous. The V end lost 5 bases, the J end lost 6 bases, and 12 bases lay between the germline ends. CDR1 and CDR2 (germline): SEHNR, FQNEAQ (reference sequence). The CDR3 has 13 amino acids. This chain's CDR3 is CASSPEWSDTQYF. CDR3 coding DNA: TGTGCCAGCAGCCCGGAGTGGTCGGATACGCAGTATTTT.

The chain couples TRBV2 to TRBJ2-7; D unclear. Trimming removed 9 bases at V and 3 bases at J, with 15 bases between. CDR3 length equals 13 residues. Germline loops: CDR1 SNHLY, CDR2 FYNNEI. CDR3 sequence (DNA): TGTGCCAGTACCATCAATGGTGACTACGAGCAGTACTTC. Translating it yields CASTINGDYEQYF.

The chain recombines TRBV11-1 with TRBJ1-1, with unresolved D. This CDR3 has 13 residues. CDR1 SGHAT and CDR2 FQDESV come from the germline V gene (reference sequence). Trimming removed 5 bases at V and 3 bases at J, with 10 bases between. As DNA, the CDR3 is TGTGCCAGCAGCCAACAAAGCCACACTGAAGCTTTCTTT. Its protein is CASSQQSHTEAFF.

The J gene is TRBJ1-2, the V gene TRBV2; D is perhaps TRBD1 (6 bases). The CDR3 has 13 residues. Trimming took off 6 bases at V and 7 bases at J, with 15 bases between the two ends. The germline V gene has CDR1 SNHLY and CDR2 FYNNEI. DNA for the CDR3: TGTGCCAGCAGCCGGGCAGGGGTAGGTGGCTACACCTTC. Protein: CASSRAGVGGYTF.

The rearrangement uses TRBV27 and TRBJ2-2; TRBD1 matches at 7 bases. Germline lookup yields CDR1 MNHEY and CDR2 SMNVEV (reference sequence). The CDR3 runs to 14 residues. V lost 4 bases to trimming and J lost 6 bases; unmatched junction nucleotides: 5. The CDR3, as DNA: TGTGCCAGCAGTTACCGGGACAGTGCCGGGGAGCTGTTTTTT. It encodes CASSYRDSAGELFF.

The rearrangement joins TRBV7-9 to TRBJ1-2, with a possible D match to TRBD1 (5 bases). Germline assignment: CDR1 SEHNR and CDR2 FQNEAQ (reference sequence). Trimming shortened V by 3 bases and J by 4 bases, and 12 bases separated the two germline ends. The CDR3 loop spans 14 amino acids. CDR3 nucleotides: TGTGCCAGCAGCTTCAGCAGGGAAGGCTATGGCTACACCTTC. This gives the protein CASSFSREGYGYTF.

V usage is TRBV5-1 and J usage is TRBJ1-4; TRBD1 matches 9 bases. The CDR3 runs 13 residues. V gave up 4 bases and J gave up 6 bases; unmatched junction bases: 1. Germline CDR1 and CDR2: SGHRS and YFSETQ. CDR3 region: CASSRDRDEKLFF. CDR3 DNA: TGCGCCAGCAGCCGGGACAGGGATGAAAAACTGTTTTTT.

This clone appeared once. The V and J genes are TRBV5-5 and TRBJ1-1; D remains ambiguous. Per the germline V gene, CDR1 is SGHKS and CDR2 is YYEKEE (reference sequence). V lost 4 bases to trimming and J lost 2 bases, with 18 bases between them. This CDR3 spans 16 amino acids. CDR3 bases: TGTGCCAGCAGCCCGATAGAGGACCATTATAACACTGAAGCTTTCTTT. It codes for CASSPIEDHYNTEAFF. Drawing the rest from reference TRBV5-5 and TRBJ1-1, the complete variable domain is DAGVTQSPTHLIKTRGQQVTLRCSPISGHKSVSWYQQVLGQGPQFIFQYYEKEERGRGNFPDRFSARQFPNYSSELNVNALLLGDSALYLCASSPIEDHYNTEAFFGQGTRLTVV.

In this sample, this clone turned up a few times. The genes are TRBV11-1 and TRBJ2-2, with a weak D call TRBD2 (6 bases). The V and J ends lost 3 bases and 3 bases respectively, with 8 bases between them. Germline V CDR1 and CDR2: SGHAT, FQDESV (reference sequence). This CDR3 has 14 amino acids. Here the CDR3 DNA reads TGTGCCAGCAGCTTGGAGGGATACACCGGGGAGCTGTTTTTT. Protein sequence: CASSLEGYTGELFF.

The chain combines TRBV9 with TRBJ2-7; 7 bases map to TRBD1. Losses at the gene ends were 4 bases for V and 7 bases for J; bases not matched to a gene: 14. The CDR3 consists of 15 residues. The germline gives CDR1 SGDLS, CDR2 YYNGEE. The CDR3 protein is CASSPWGQPSREQYF. In nucleotides, the CDR3 is TGTGCCAGCAGCCCCTGGGGACAGCCCTCGAGGGAGCAGTACTTC. Full variable domain (rest looked up from reference TRBV9 and TRBJ2-7): DSGVTQTPKHLITATGQRVTLRCSPRSGDLSVYWYQQSLDQGLQFLIQYYNGEERAKGNILERFSAQQFPDLHSELNLSSLELGDSALYFCASSPWGQPSREQYFGPGTRLTVT.

The CDR3 sequence is CASSLLATHEQFF. Written as DNA, the CDR3 is TGTGCCAGCAGCTTACTCGCTACGCATGAGCAGTTCTTC. This chain links TRBV11-1 with TRBJ2-1; no firm D call. This CDR3 has 13 residues. Germline V gene lookup returns CDR1 SGHAT and CDR2 FQDESV (reference sequence). V was cut by 2 bases and J by 8 bases, with 10 bases left in between.

The rearrangement joins TRBV30 to TRBJ1-5; 7 nucleotides line up with TRBD1. The V gene end was trimmed by 2 bases and the J gene end by 3 bases; junction bases not matched to a gene: 7. The germline V gene encodes CDR1 GTSNPN and CDR2 SVGIG (reference sequence). The length of the CDR3 is 15 residues. In nucleotides, the CDR3 is TGTGCCTGGAGTCAGGGGGTCTCACACAATCAGCCCCAGCATTTT. It specifies CAWSQGVSHNQPQHF.

The chain recombines TRBV6-6 with TRBJ2-7; 9 bases are shared with TRBD2. Germline-derived CDR1 and CDR2 are MNHNY and SVGAGI (reference sequence). This CDR3 is 14 amino acids long. Trimming cost V 6 bases and J 2 bases; bases outside gene matches: 5. The chain's CDR3 is CASSRASGAYEQYF. CDR3 DNA: TGTGCCAGCAGCCGGGCTAGCGGGGCCTACGAGCAGTACTTC.

V usage is TRBV29-1 and J usage is TRBJ2-3, with TRBD2 as a possible D gene (5 bases). Germline V gene data show CDR1 as SQVTM and CDR2 as ANQGSEA. V was shortened by 1 base and J by 3 bases, with 17 bases between the two germline ends. The CDR3 totals 16 residues. The CDR3 is CSVEGGSSLGTDTQYF. DNA for the CDR3: TGCAGCGTTGAAGGAGGGTCGTCCTTGGGGACAGATACGCAGTATTTT.

The chain carries TRBV19 and TRBJ2-7; D possibly corresponds to TRBD1 (5 bases). The V gene's germline CDR1 is LNHDA and CDR2 SQIVND (reference sequence). The CDR3 covers 13 residues. Trimming took 11 bases from V and 2 from J, leaving 16 bases between them. The CDR3 DNA sequence: TGTGCCTCAAGGGGAAGCTCAACCTACGAGCAGTACTTC. Its protein product is CASRGSSTYEQYF.

This clone was counted between two and nine times. V gene TRBV20-1 combines with J gene TRBJ2-3, with unresolved D. The CDR3 is 11 residues long. The germline CDR1 and CDR2 sequences are DFQATT and SNEGSKA (reference sequence). V gave up 6 bases and J gave up 2 bases, with 6 bases separating them. The CDR3 here is CSAETTDTQYF. CDR3 nucleotides: TGCAGTGCCGAAACCACAGATACGCAGTATTTT.